This TCR beta chain was captured by sequencing in a study of T cells in localized non-small cell lung cancer. Points from the study as a whole: Maximal T cell clonality occurred in uninvolved adjacent lung, with tumor ranking below it. Among the top 100 tumor clones, a median about 59 appeared in adjacent lung.

For this clone: The antigen is undetermined.

J lost 4 bases, V lost 4 bases, and 12 bases had no gene match. The CDR3 spans 16 residues. Germline-derived CDR1 and CDR2 are SGHRS and YFSETQ. Assay used: immunoSEQ multiplex PCR; TCRdb lists only in-frame clones, some missing. Among over 5,500 clones listed, more than 20% were seen once. This receptor was taken from a man aged 35 to 69 with stage III squamous cell lung carcinoma. Sequencing used lung tumor tissue, obtained before any cancer treatment. V gene TRBV5-1 combines with J gene TRBJ2-3; 7 bases agree with TRBD1. CDR3 loop: CASSLEGGAGSDTQYF. CDR3 DNA: TGCGCCAGCAGCCTGGAAGGGGGCGCCGGGTCAGATACGCAGTATTTT.